Listed here are 29 T cell receptor beta chains from one sample, sequenced in a study of shared clonotypes between healthy human individuals. The repertoire was sequenced with immunoSEQ multiplex PCR; TCRdb's copy has only in-frame clones and lacks some. The repertoire holds approximately 2,300,000 clones, with about nine tenths as singletons. The sequencing sample was made of naive CD4+ T cells from PBMCs. Noted subset: CD45RA+ positively selected. The receptor source for this set is a man between 18 and 35 years old in good health. Some clones in this sample may be carry-over from other donors' samples.

In regard to this clone: This specimen includes other DNA sequences encoding the same CDR3. The chain is built from TRBV9 and TRBJ2-1; 9 nucleotides agree with TRBD1. The V gene end was trimmed by 2 bases and the J gene end by 4 bases; junction bases not matched to a gene: 7. The CDR3 is 16 amino acids. Looked up from germline, CDR1 is SGDLS and CDR2 is YYNGEE. This chain's CDR3 is CASSVTGTGIYNEQFF. DNA of the CDR3: TGTGCCAGCAGCGTTACCGGGACAGGGATATACAATGAGCAGTTCTTC.

The gene calls are TRBV28 and TRBJ2-1; TRBD1 matches 8 bases. Looked up from germline, CDR1 is MDHEN and CDR2 is SYDVKM. J lost 10 bases, V lost 3 bases, and 11 bases had no gene match. This CDR3 comprises 15 residues. In DNA form, the CDR3 reads TGTGCCAGCAGTTTTGCTGGGCAGGGGGCTGGAGAGCAGTTCTTC. Amino acid sequence: CASSFAGQGAGEQFF.

The J gene is TRBJ2-3, the V gene TRBV4-2; maybe TRBD2 (6 bases). CDR1 LGHNA and CDR2 YNFKEQ come from the germline V gene. Trimming cost V 0 bases and J 3 bases, with 16 bases left between them. The CDR3 is 17 residues long. CDR3 bases: TGTGCCAGCAGCCAAGACCGACCCGGAGGAGGGACAGATACGCAGTATTTT. This sequence encodes CASSQDRPGGGTDTQYF.

The V and J genes are TRBV2 and TRBJ1-4; TRBD1 matches 8 bases. The germline V gene encodes CDR1 SNHLY and CDR2 FYNNEI. The ends lost 6 bases at V and 7 bases at J; junction bases unmatched: 7. The CDR3 loop spans 14 amino acids. The chain's CDR3 is CASRGDRGGEKLFF. For the CDR3, the DNA is TGTGCCAGCAGAGGAGACAGGGGAGGTGAAAAACTGTTTTTT.

The rearrangement joins TRBV5-1 to TRBJ2-2; the D call may be TRBD1 or TRBD2 (5 bases each). This CDR3 comprises 15 residues. Germline V gene lookup returns CDR1 SGHRS and CDR2 YFSETQ. V shed 3 bases and J shed 6 bases, with 15 bases lying between them. The CDR3 sequence is CASSSGTQIAGELFF. Written as DNA, the CDR3 is TGCGCCAGCAGCTCCGGGACCCAGATTGCCGGGGAGCTGTTTTTT. The full variable domain, with the rest looked up from reference TRBV5-1 and TRBJ2-2, is KAGVTQTPRYLIKTRGQQVTLSCSPISGHRSVSWYQQTPGQGLQFLFEYFSETQRNKGNFPGRFSGRQFSNSRSEMNVSTLELGDSALYLCASSSGTQIAGELFFGEGSRLTVL.

The chain employs TRBV30 and TRBJ1-1, with D possibly being TRBD1 (6 bases). This CDR3 has 15 residues. CDR1 GTSNPN and CDR2 SVGIG come from the germline V gene (reference sequence). V lost 0 bases to trimming and J lost 1 base, with 12 bases between them. The CDR3, as DNA: TGTGCCTGGAGTGTGGCGGACAGATGGAACACTGAAGCTTTCTTT. It codes for CAWSVADRWNTEAFF.

J is TRBJ1-1 and V is TRBV27; possible D gene TRBD1, 5 bases. Trimming removed 0 bases at V and 2 bases at J, with 7 bases between. The CDR3 extends over 14 amino acids. Germline V lookup: CDR1 MNHEY, CDR2 SMNVEV (reference sequence). The DNA of the CDR3 is TGTGCCAGCAGTTTATCCGACAGTAACACTGAAGCTTTCTTT. Encoded protein: CASSLSDSNTEAFF.

This clone was detected once. The rearrangement uses TRBV28 and TRBJ2-3; unclear D gene. The V and J ends lost 3 bases and 0 bases respectively, with 7 bases between them. The CDR3 spans 14 residues. Per germline, CDR1 MDHEN and CDR2 SYDVKM. The CDR3 here is CASSFGSSTDTQYF. CDR3 sequence (DNA): TGTGCCAGCAGTTTCGGCAGTAGCACAGATACGCAGTATTTT.

This clone appeared a few times. This sample also contains other DNA sequences that code for the same CDR3. This rearrangement joins TRBV5-1 to TRBJ1-3; no firm D call. The CDR3 has 14 amino acids. Germline CDR1 reads SGHRS; CDR2 reads YFSETQ. V lost 0 bases and J lost 4, with 8 bases in between. The CDR3 sequence is CASSLGQSGNTIYF. CDR3 coding DNA: TGCGCCAGCAGCTTGGGTCAGTCCGGAAACACCATATATTTT. The whole variable domain, remainder taken from reference TRBV5-1 and TRBJ1-3, is KAGVTQTPRYLIKTRGQQVTLSCSPISGHRSVSWYQQTPGQGLQFLFEYFSETQRNKGNFPGRFSGRQFSNSRSEMNVSTLELGDSALYLCASSLGQSGNTIYFGEGSWLTVV.

The rearrangement uses TRBV29-1 and TRBJ1-4, with 9 nucleotides matching TRBD1. The ends lost 7 bases at V and 11 bases at J; junction bases unmatched: 8. The CDR3 extends over 12 amino acids. Germline CDR1 reads SQVTM; CDR2 reads ANQGSEA. This chain's CDR3 is CSARTGEEKLFF. The CDR3 DNA is TGCAGCGCCCGGACAGGGGAGGAGAAACTGTTTTTT.

The chain links TRBV9 to TRBJ2-3, with 7 bases lining up with TRBD1. There are 15 residues in the CDR3. Trimming removed 2 bases from V and 8 bases from J; junction bases left unmatched: 11. The V gene's germline CDR1 is SGDLS and CDR2 YYNGEE. CDR3 nucleotides: TGTGCCAGCAGCGTTACTAATACAGGGGAGAGTACGCAGTATTTT. It encodes CASSVTNTGESTQYF.

The chain recombines TRBV9 with TRBJ2-1, with TRBD2 matching 7 bases. The V and J ends lost 2 bases and 8 bases, in that order; junction bases with no gene match: 13. Germline CDR1 and CDR2: SGDLS and YYNGEE. This CDR3 comprises 16 residues. The CDR3 DNA reads TGTGCCAGCAGCGTTCTAGCGGCTACTGGGGAGGATGAGCAGTTCTTC. Translating gives CASSVLAATGEDEQFF.

This clone appeared once. V is TRBV5-8 and J is TRBJ1-1, with 12 bases aligning to TRBD1. J gave up 5 bases and V 0 bases, and 2 bases lay outside the gene matches. Germline values: CDR1 SGHTS, CDR2 YDEGEE. This CDR3 is built from 15 residues. This chain's CDR3 is CASSLGDRGQTEAFF. Here the CDR3 DNA reads TGTGCCAGCAGCTTGGGGGACAGGGGGCAAACTGAAGCTTTCTTT.

The chain is built from TRBV10-1 and TRBJ1-5; 8 positions agree with TRBD1. CDR3 length equals 15 residues. With V trimmed by 4 bases and J by 4 bases, 6 bases remained unmatched. The germline gives CDR1 WNHNN, CDR2 SYGVQD (reference sequence). The CDR3 nucleotides read TGCGCCAGCAGTGGACCGGGACAGGATAATCAGCCCCAGCATTTT. Protein sequence: CASSGPGQDNQPQHF.

This chain joins TRBV10-3 and TRBJ2-1; 8 positions agree with TRBD2. V gave up 10 bases and J gave up 2 bases; unmatched junction bases: 7. The CDR3 loop spans 14 amino acids. Looked up from germline, CDR1 is ENHRY and CDR2 is SYGVKD. CDR3 bases: TGTGCCACTAACCCAGCGGGAGCCTACAATGAGCAGTTCTTC. Amino acid sequence: CATNPAGAYNEQFF.

The chain joins TRBV28 to TRBJ2-3; D may match TRBD1 or TRBD2 (5 bases each). Per the germline V gene, CDR1 is MDHEN and CDR2 is SYDVKM. The CDR3 sequence is 15 residues long. Trimming shortened V by 9 bases and J by 2 bases, and 18 bases separated the two germline ends. In nucleotides, the CDR3 is TGTGCCAGTTGGGACGGAGTACCCCCCACAGATACGCAGTATTTT. It codes for CASWDGVPPTDTQYF.

The V gene is TRBV19, the J gene TRBJ1-1; 10 bases fit TRBD1. The CDR3 consists of 15 residues. Germline CDR1 is LNHDA and CDR2 is SQIVND (reference sequence). The V and J ends lost 5 bases and 3 bases, in that order; junction bases with no gene match: 6. CDR3 sequence reads: CASSPTGGTDTEAFF. The DNA for the CDR3 is TGTGCCAGTAGTCCGACAGGGGGCACGGACACTGAAGCTTTCTTT. The full variable domain, in which reference TRBV19 and TRBJ1-1 provide the parts outside the CDR3, is DGGITQSPKYLFRKEGQNVTLSCEQNLNHDAMYWYRQDPGQGLRLIYYSQIVNDFQKGDIAEGYSVSREKKESFPLTVTSAQKNPTAFYLCASSPTGGTDTEAFFGQGTRLTVV.

The chain carries TRBV5-1 and TRBJ2-1; 8 bases agree with TRBD1. Germline assignment: CDR1 SGHRS and CDR2 YFSETQ. The CDR3 length is 17 residues. Germline trimming cut 3 bases from V and 4 bases from J; bases unmatched to any gene: 12. The CDR3 region is CASSSGGSGQAYNEQFF. The CDR3 DNA sequence: TGCGCCAGCAGCTCTGGGGGTTCGGGACAGGCGTACAATGAGCAGTTCTTC.

The rearrangement uses TRBV7-2 and TRBJ2-7; 7 positions agree with TRBD2. The CDR3 sequence is 15 residues long. The germline V gene has CDR1 SGHTA and CDR2 FQGNSA. J lost 3 bases, V lost 7 bases, and 12 bases had no gene match. The CDR3 nucleotides read TGTGCCAGCACCCTTTTGGGACTACGTAACTACGAGCAGTACTTC. This encodes CASTLLGLRNYEQYF.

The V and J genes are TRBV25-1 and TRBJ1-5; D unresolved. The CDR3 is 15 residues long. V was pared by 4 bases and J by 2 bases, with 12 bases between. Per germline, CDR1 MGHDK and CDR2 SYGVNS. The CDR3 DNA reads as TGTGCCAGCAGTGCCACCTCGGGAGGCAATCAGCCCCAGCATTTT. Its translation: CASSATSGGNQPQHF.

This chain links TRBV30 with TRBJ2-1; no clear D. The CDR3 consists of 14 residues. V lost 2 bases and J lost 11, with 19 bases in between. The germline V gene has CDR1 GTSNPN and CDR2 SVGIG (reference sequence). The CDR3 nucleotides read TGTGCCTGGAGTCTTAACACCAAGGGCCTTAAGCAGTTCTTC. This translates into CAWSLNTKGLKQFF.

The chain joins TRBV18 to TRBJ1-2; 10 bases are shared with TRBD1. The CDR3 extends over 15 amino acids. In germline, CDR1 is KGHSH, CDR2 LQKENI. The ends lost 0 bases at V and 10 bases at J; junction bases unmatched: 8. DNA for the CDR3: TGTGCCAGCTCACCACCGAGGGACAGGGGTTTGGCCTACACCTTC. Encoded protein: CASSPPRDRGLAYTF.

The chain recombines TRBV6-1 with TRBJ2-7; 9 nucleotides line up with TRBD1. The germline CDR1 and CDR2 sequences are MNHNS and SASEGT. The CDR3 has 17 residues. Trimming at V came to 4 bases and at J to 7 bases, leaving 17 bases not matched to a gene. The DNA of the CDR3 is TGTGCCAGCAGTGTTAGAGCCTCGGGACAGGGTTTAGTGGAGCAGTACTTC. It encodes CASSVRASGQGLVEQYF.

The CDR3 region is CASSRPRATGGEQYF. The CDR3 DNA follows: TGTGCCAGCAGCCGCCCCCGGGCAACTGGAGGCGAGCAGTACTTC. The chain couples TRBV28 to TRBJ2-7, with D possibly matching TRBD2 (5 bases). The CDR3 runs to 15 residues. CDR1 MDHEN and CDR2 SYDVKM come from the germline V gene. Trimming pared 6 bases from V and 6 bases from J, leaving 21 bases between.

This rearrangement joins TRBV29-1 to TRBJ2-5; no reliable D call. Trimming pared 6 bases from V and 5 bases from J, leaving 13 bases between. The germline V gene has CDR1 SQVTM and CDR2 ANQGSEA. This CDR3 region has 12 residues. This CDR3 is CSVAGPAETQYF. In nucleotides, the CDR3 is TGCAGCGTAGCCGGGCCCGCCGAGACCCAGTACTTC.

This clone was observed a single time. The V and J genes are TRBV2 and TRBJ2-2; 8 bases agree with TRBD1. This CDR3 region has 14 residues. J gave up 7 bases and V 7 bases, and 8 bases lay outside the gene matches. Germline V gene data show CDR1 as SNHLY and CDR2 as FYNNEI. The CDR3 coding sequence is TGTGCCAGCAAGGGACAGGTCTATTTCGGGGAGCTGTTTTTT. Translating it yields CASKGQVYFGELFF.

This chain connects TRBV7-9 to TRBJ2-7, with D possibly being TRBD1 (5 bases). V gave up 5 bases and J gave up 3 bases, with 14 bases separating them. The CDR3 runs 14 residues. CDR1 and CDR2 from the germline V gene are SEHNR and FQNEAQ (reference sequence). CDR3 in DNA: TGTGCCAGCAGCCTAACGCAGGGTGGCTACGAGCAGTACTTC. Protein sequence: CASSLTQGGYEQYF.

V gene TRBV6-1 combines with J gene TRBJ1-1; D call uncertain. V was clipped by 4 bases and J by 1 base, with 10 bases between them. The germline CDR1 and CDR2 sequences are MNHNS and SASEGT. There are 14 residues in the CDR3. CDR3 residues: CASSAWGPNTEAFF. In DNA, the CDR3 is TGTGCCAGCAGTGCCTGGGGTCCGAACACTGAAGCTTTCTTT.

The rearrangement links TRBV6-6 to TRBJ2-7; 7 nucleotides agree with TRBD1. After removal of 5 bases from V and 2 bases from J, the junction contained 6 bases not matched to a gene. This CDR3 is built from 14 residues. Germline V lookup: CDR1 MNHNY, CDR2 SVGAGI (reference sequence). The CDR3, as DNA: TGTGCCAGCAGTACCCAGACAGGGACCTACGAGCAGTACTTC. It is translated as CASSTQTGTYEQYF.